The 26 T cell receptor beta chains given below trace back to one sample, sequenced in a study of T cells in Graves' hyperthyroidism and ophthalmopathy. Authors of the study amplified TCR beta CDR3 regions from RNA transcripts. In the first-round RT-PCR of the TCR CDR3, the HTBI primer set was used. TCRdb ran MiXCR on the multiplex PCR reads and lists one entry per CDR3 protein. The table includes under 400,000 distinct CDR3 sequences, over 15% detected once. Specimen: blood. These receptors were obtained from a woman aged 50 to 65 with Graves' hyperthyroidism.

There are many counts of this clonotype. This sequence joins TRBV12-3 or TRBV12-4 and TRBJ1-5, with D hard to call. The CDR3 spans 12 residues. V lost 3 bases, J lost 5 bases, and 5 bases lay in between. This chain's CDR3 is CASSFSHQPQHF. The DNA of the CDR3 is TGTGCCAGCAGTTTTTCCCATCAGCCCCAGCATTTT.

The CDR3 DNA reads TGCAGTGCTGCCACCACCCTTTGGGGCGGGAGGCCGTTCTTC. As protein: CSAATTLWGGRPFF. This sequence joins TRBV20-1 and TRBJ2-1, with 8 bases fitting TRBD2. V lost 5 bases to trimming and J lost 15 bases; unmatched junction nucleotides: 18. Germline CDR1 DFQATT, CDR2 SNEGSKA (reference sequence). The CDR3 covers 14 residues.

This clonotype was picked up many times. The chain links TRBV11-2 to TRBJ2-3; 7 nucleotides match TRBD2. This CDR3 comprises 16 residues. Germline CDR1 SGHAT, CDR2 FQNNGV. The J segment lost 5 bases and the V segment lost 4 bases, leaving 12 bases of the junction unmatched. The CDR3 sequence is CASSYGTLPGGDTQYF. In DNA form, the CDR3 reads TGTGCCAGCAGCTACGGGACTCTCCCGGGGGGAGATACGCAGTATTTT. Full variable domain (rest looked up from reference TRBV11-2 and TRBJ2-3): EAGVAQSPRYKIIEKRQSVAFWCNPISGHATLYWYQQILGQGPKLLIQFQNNGVVDDSQLPKDRFSAERLKGVDSTLKIQPAKLEDSAVYLCASSYGTLPGGDTQYFGPGTRLTVL.

This clonotype was recorded many times. The J gene is TRBJ2-3, the V gene TRBV7-3, with 9 bases that match TRBD1. V was pared by 10 bases and J by 2 bases, with 10 bases of the junction left unmatched. Germline assignment: CDR1 SGHTA and CDR2 FQGTGA. The CDR3 consists of 15 residues. In DNA form, the CDR3 reads TGTGCCACCACAACAGGGGGCGCAGCCACAGATACGCAGTATTTT. It is translated as CATTTGGAATDTQYF.

This clonotype was seen at least ten times. The chain couples TRBV2 to TRBJ2-7; weak D call: TRBD1 (6 bases). This CDR3 has 16 residues. V was clipped by 3 bases and J by 3 bases, with 18 bases between them. Per germline, CDR1 SNHLY and CDR2 FYNNEI. Here the CDR3 reads CASSEGAGASNYEQYF. The CDR3 DNA sequence: TGTGCCAGCAGTGAGGGGGCAGGGGCCTCCAACTACGAGCAGTACTTC.

This clonotype has a count of ten or more. The chain employs TRBV7-2 and TRBJ2-3; D not resolved. This CDR3 contains 14 residues. Trimming left V 1 base short and J 2 bases short, with 7 bases between. The germline gives CDR1 SGHTA, CDR2 FQGNSA. This CDR3 is CASSLGANTDTQYF. The CDR3 DNA follows: TGTGCCAGCAGCTTAGGCGCAAACACAGATACGCAGTATTTT.

This clonotype was seen a handful of times. The chain has TRBV6-1 and TRBJ2-7; D remains unclear. This CDR3 spans 12 amino acids. V was trimmed by 6 bases and J by 5 bases, leaving 11 bases between them. The germline gives CDR1 MNHNS, CDR2 SASEGT. CDR3 sequence (DNA): TGTGCCAGCAGAAATAGCAACAACGAGCAGTACGTC. It codes for CASRNSNNEQYV.

This clonotype has more than one count but fewer than ten. The CDR3 region has the DNA TGTGCCAGCAGTGAATTCGATGAAAAACTGTTTTTT. Translated: CASSEFDEKLFF. This rearrangement joins TRBV25-1 to TRBJ1-4, with unresolved D. Trimming shortened V by 1 base and J by 6 bases, and 3 bases separated the two germline ends. CDR3 length: 12 amino acids. Germline CDR1 and CDR2: MGHDK and SYGVNS.

This rearrangement joins TRBV5-6 to TRBJ1-2; no reliable D call. The CDR3 is made up of 18 amino acids. The germline CDR1 and CDR2 sequences are SGHDT and YYEEEE. V was pared by 2 bases and J by 7 bases, with 27 bases between. The DNA for the CDR3 is TGTGCCAGCAGCTTAATCGGCGCGCGTACAGAACATTCAAGTGGCTACACCTTC. Its protein product is CASSLIGARTEHSSGYTF.

Ten or more counts support this clonotype. The chain carries TRBV6-6 and TRBJ2-7, with 7 bases lining up with TRBD1. J lost 0 bases, V lost 2 bases, and 4 bases had no gene match. The CDR3 contains 15 residues. The germline CDR1 and CDR2 sequences are MNHNY and SVGAGI (reference sequence). CDR3: CASSYRTGGSYEQYF. As DNA, the CDR3 is TGTGCCAGCAGTTACCGGACAGGTGGCTCCTACGAGCAGTACTTC.

This clonotype was seen many times. The chain joins TRBV20-1 to TRBJ1-6, with 11 positions matching TRBD1. V lost 0 bases, J lost 10 bases, and 8 bases stayed unmatched. This CDR3 is 16 amino acids long. Germline CDR1 reads DFQATT; CDR2 reads SNEGSKA (reference sequence). CDR3 nucleotide sequence: TGCAGTGCTAGAGATCCCGGGACAGGGGGAGGCTCACCCCTCCACTTT. Translating gives CSARDPGTGGGSPLHF.

The V and J genes are TRBV20-1 and TRBJ2-1; 8 bases are a match to TRBD2. Trimming cost V 6 bases and J 8 bases; bases outside gene matches: 9. CDR3 length: 13 amino acids. Germline V gene lookup returns CDR1 DFQATT and CDR2 SNEGSKA (reference sequence). DNA for the CDR3: TGCAGTGCACTTGCGGGGGGCCGCGATGAGCAGTTCTTC. This sequence encodes CSALAGGRDEQFF.

At least ten counts were recorded for this clonotype. The chain has TRBV18 and TRBJ2-7, with 8 bases matching TRBD1. With 4 bases clipped from V and 3 bases from J, the junction kept 2 bases outside the gene matches. This CDR3 region has 13 residues. Per the germline V gene, CDR1 is KGHSH and CDR2 is LQKENI. CDR3 residues: CASSQTGDYEQYF. The CDR3 DNA follows: TGTGCCAGCTCACAGACAGGGGACTACGAGCAGTACTTC. Looking up the rest from reference TRBV18 and TRBJ2-7 gives the full variable domain: NAGVMQNPRHLVRRRGQEARLRCSPMKGHSHVYWYRQLPEEGLKFMVYLQKENIIDESGMPKERFSAEFPKEGPSILRIQQVVRGDSAAYFCASSQTGDYEQYFGPGTRLTVT.

This clonotype was detected a few times. V is TRBV14 and J is TRBJ2-5, with TRBD1 matching 10 bases. In germline, CDR1 is SGHDN, CDR2 FVKESK. V lost 2 bases and J lost 6; bases outside the gene matches: 6. The CDR3 covers 15 residues. This CDR3 reads CASSQTTGGGQTQYF. Here the CDR3 DNA reads TGTGCCAGCAGCCAAACGACAGGGGGCGGACAGACCCAGTACTTC.

This clonotype has more than one count but fewer than ten. The CDR3 nucleotides read TGTGCCAGCAGTTTCTATGGACAGGGGGTGAAGGAGACCCAGTACTTC. It is translated as CASSFYGQGVKETQYF. V usage is TRBV28 and J usage is TRBJ2-5; 10 bases align to TRBD1. The trim removed 3 bases at V and 5 bases at J, leaving 9 bases unmatched. The V gene's germline CDR1 is MDHEN and CDR2 SYDVKM. The CDR3 covers 16 residues.

V and J are TRBV5-1 and TRBJ2-5; the D gene is possibly TRBD1 (6 bases). The CDR3 consists of 15 residues. With 2 bases removed from V and 5 bases from J, the gap between germline ends came to 16 bases. The V gene's germline CDR1 is SGHRS and CDR2 YFSETQ. In nucleotides, the CDR3 is TGCGCCAGCAGCTTCGGGCCCCAGGGGTCGGAGACCCAGTACTTC. This gives the protein CASSFGPQGSETQYF.

The CDR3 DNA reads TGCAGTGCTAGAGATGTCGGGACAGGGTCCTATGAGCAGTTCTTC. Amino acid sequence: CSARDVGTGSYEQFF. The gene calls are TRBV20-1 and TRBJ2-1, with 9 bases aligning to TRBD1. V shed 0 bases and J 8 bases; nucleotides not matched to a gene: 8. The CDR3 consists of 15 residues. Germline CDR1 reads DFQATT; CDR2 reads SNEGSKA (reference sequence).

This chain links TRBV6-2 or TRBV6-3 with TRBJ2-1; 10 nucleotides align to TRBD2. With V trimmed by 5 bases and J by 3 bases, 1 base remained unmatched. The CDR3 runs to 14 residues. Germline V lookup: CDR1 MNHEY, CDR2 SVGEGT. DNA for the CDR3: TGTGCCAGCAGTGGGACTAGCGTCTACAATGAGCAGTTCTTC. This encodes CASSGTSVYNEQFF.

This clonotype turned up a few times. The rearrangement uses TRBV18 and TRBJ2-3, with 8 bases matching TRBD2. The CDR3 length is 16 residues. CDR1 and CDR2 from the germline V gene are KGHSH and LQKENI. J lost 3 bases, V lost 6 bases, and 11 bases had no gene match. In DNA form, the CDR3 reads TGTGCCAGCTCTAACAACGGGGGGGCCGAAACAGATACGCAGTATTTT. Translation gives CASSNNGGAETDTQYF.

The chain joins TRBV7-8 to TRBJ1-2; D is unclear. This CDR3 is built from 14 residues. CDR1 and CDR2 (germline): SGHVS, FQNEAQ. V was shortened by 1 base and J by 3 bases, with 9 bases between the two germline ends. CDR3 nucleotide sequence: TGTGCCAGCAGCTTAGTAGGGCAGGACTATGGCTACACCTTC. This translates into CASSLVGQDYGYTF.

In its sample, this clonotype was seen a few times. The CDR3 nucleotides are TGTGCCAGCAACCAGAATCAGCCCCAGCATTTT. It codes for CASNQNQPQHF. V usage is TRBV6-1 and J usage is TRBJ1-5; no clear D gene. The germline V gene has CDR1 MNHNS and CDR2 SASEGT. The CDR3 covers 11 residues. The V end lost 7 bases, the J end lost 4 bases, and 5 bases lay between the germline ends.

The table lists this clonotype with a few counts. This chain uses TRBV18 with TRBJ2-1; 9 bases map to TRBD2. The V gene's germline CDR1 is KGHSH and CDR2 LQKENI. V shed 6 bases, J shed 5 bases, and the junction held 8 bases outside the gene matches. This CDR3 has 15 amino acids. The CDR3 sequence is CASSPSGGSNNEQFF. The CDR3 DNA reads TGTGCCAGCTCGCCGAGCGGGGGGAGCAACAATGAGCAGTTCTTC.

This clonotype was recorded a few times. This chain links TRBV6-5 with TRBJ2-3, with 9 bases identical to TRBD2. The germline V gene has CDR1 MNHEY and CDR2 SVGAGI. The CDR3 is 16 residues long. V lost 6 bases, J lost 3 bases, and 10 bases stayed unmatched. The CDR3 DNA reads TGTGCCAGCAGAAAACCCGGGCTAGCGGGAACAGATACGCAGTATTTT. Translated: CASRKPGLAGTDTQYF.

This chain uses TRBV18 with TRBJ1-1, with D hard to call. The CDR3 consists of 13 residues. Between the trimmed V and J ends, which lost 3 bases and 3 bases, there was a span of 8 bases. Germline lookup yields CDR1 KGHSH and CDR2 LQKENI. In DNA form, the CDR3 reads TGTGCCAGCTCACCGCCAGAGCACACTGAAGCTTTCTTT. It is translated as CASSPPEHTEAFF.

This clonotype was recorded many times. The rearrangement uses TRBV28 and TRBJ2-1; D possibly corresponds to TRBD2 (5 bases). The CDR3 length is 11 residues. V lost 4 bases and J 14 bases, leaving 12 bases between the germline ends. CDR1 and CDR2 from the germline V gene are MDHEN and SYDVKM. CDR3 DNA: TGTGCCAGCAGTTACCGGGGTCAGGAGTTCTTC. Protein product: CASSYRGQEFF.

In this sample, this clonotype turned up a few times. This CDR3 is CASSRLAGGLETQYF. As DNA, the CDR3 is TGTGCCAGCAGCCGACTAGCGGGAGGACTGGAGACCCAGTACTTC. This chain connects TRBV3-1 to TRBJ2-5, with 13 bases that match TRBD2. Trimming took 4 bases from V and 5 from J; bases not matched to a gene: 4. Germline values: CDR1 LGHDT, CDR2 YNNKEL (reference sequence). The CDR3 sequence is 15 residues long.